These 32 T cell receptor beta chains were all obtained from the same sample, sequenced in a study of T-cell reconstitution after alpha-beta-depleted transplantation in children. Unique molecular identifiers featured in how the TCRbeta library was prepared. MiXCR, run by TCRdb on the PCR reads, gives a single entry per CDR3 protein. The table includes some 830,000 distinct CDR3 sequences, approximately 15% detected once. Sequenced material: PBMCs, mostly from graft donor cells, taken 360 days after TCRalphabeta/CD19-depleted stem cell transplant. Every receptor here comes from a male patient aged 5 to 17 who had a stem cell transplant for acute lymphoblastic leukemia, so the T cells may come from the graft donor.

This clonotype was seen a few times. The chain uses TRBV29-1 and TRBJ2-1; D gene ambiguous. Trimming stripped 6 bases from V and 6 bases from J, with 6 bases between. The CDR3 loop spans 10 amino acids. CDR1 and CDR2 (germline): SQVTM, ANQGSEA. CDR3 sequence: CSVPSNEQFF. For the CDR3, the DNA is TGCAGCGTCCCCTCCAATGAGCAGTTCTTC.

This chain joins TRBV27 and TRBJ2-3; D may correspond to TRBD1 or TRBD2 (5 bases each). From germline, CDR1 is MNHEY and CDR2 SMNVEV (reference sequence). There are 16 residues in the CDR3. V dropped 6 bases and J dropped 0 bases, with 16 bases sitting between them. Written as DNA, the CDR3 is TGTGCCAGCAGGAGGGACCTCCGCCCTAGCACAGATACGCAGTATTTT. Amino acids: CASRRDLRPSTDTQYF.

This clonotype was observed at least ten times. The chain joins TRBV28 to TRBJ2-2; possible D gene TRBD1, 5 bases. The CDR3 length is 16 residues. Germline V gene data show CDR1 as MDHEN and CDR2 as SYDVKM. Trimming took off 3 bases at V and 1 base at J, with 12 bases between the two ends. In DNA, the CDR3 is TGTGCCAGCAGTTTGTTGGCAGGGCTGAACACCGGGGAGCTGTTTTTT. It yields the protein CASSLLAGLNTGELFF.

The chain employs TRBV6-2 or TRBV6-3 and TRBJ2-4; 11 positions agree with TRBD1. Germline-derived CDR1 and CDR2 are MNHEY and SVGEGT. The CDR3 has 13 amino acids. V lost 7 bases to trimming and J lost 7 bases; unmatched junction nucleotides: 3. The CDR3 region has the DNA TGTGCCAGCAAAGGACAGGGGGCCAACATTCAGTACTTC. It yields the protein CASKGQGANIQYF.

This clonotype was seen more than once but under ten times. The J gene is TRBJ2-6, the V gene TRBV29-1, with a weak D call TRBD2 (6 bases). The length of the CDR3 is 17 residues. The germline V gene encodes CDR1 SQVTM and CDR2 ANQGSEA. V lost 6 bases to trimming and J lost 4 bases, with 22 bases between them. CDR3 nucleotide sequence: TGCAGCGTACCGGACTATTTCCCCCAAGTAGGGGCCAACGTCCTGACTTTC. It specifies CSVPDYFPQVGANVLTF.

There are many counts of this clonotype. The gene calls are TRBV5-1 and TRBJ2-2, with 12 bases lining up with TRBD2. Trimming cost V 5 bases and J 4 bases; bases outside gene matches: 9. Per germline, CDR1 SGHRS and CDR2 YFSETQ. The CDR3 extends over 17 amino acids. In DNA form, the CDR3 reads TGCGCCAGCAGTTCGATACTAGCGGGAGGCAGCACCGGGGAGCTGTTTTTT. As protein: CASSSILAGGSTGELFF.

The chain employs TRBV7-9 and TRBJ2-3, with TRBD2 identical over 13 bases. Germline loops: CDR1 SEHNR, CDR2 FQNEAQ (reference sequence). This CDR3 contains 17 residues. V was clipped by 5 bases and J by 3 bases; unmatched bases: 8. CDR3 nucleotides: TGTGCCAGCAGCGACGGACTAGCGGGAGCATATACAGATACGCAGTATTTT. It encodes CASSDGLAGAYTDTQYF.

This chain connects TRBV6-1 to TRBJ1-3; D is uncertain. Germline values: CDR1 MNHNS, CDR2 SASEGT. Trimming removed 7 bases at V and 0 bases at J, with 22 bases between. CDR3 length: 18 residues. The CDR3 coding sequence is TGTGCCAGCACCAGAACAGACGGGCATATCAGCTCTGGAAACACCATATATTTT. Translation gives CASTRTDGHISSGNTIYF.

The chain is built from TRBV7-9 and TRBJ2-3; D gene ambiguous. Trimming took 1 base from V and 2 from J, leaving 7 bases between them. Germline V CDR1 and CDR2: SEHNR, FQNEAQ (reference sequence). This CDR3 has 14 amino acids. CDR3 DNA sequence: TGTGCCAGCAGCTTAGTTGCTTACACAGATACGCAGTATTTT. Translated: CASSLVAYTDTQYF.

In its sample, this clonotype was seen a few times. The chain employs TRBV7-2 and TRBJ2-3; weak D call: TRBD2 (6 bases). Germline lookup yields CDR1 SGHTA and CDR2 FQGNSA. The CDR3 has 12 residues. With 0 bases removed from V and 10 bases from J, the gap between germline ends came to 8 bases. The CDR3 DNA reads TGTGCCAGCAGCTTAGCGGGGGGAGCGCAGTATTTT. This translates into CASSLAGGAQYF.

This clonotype was seen at least ten times. The V and J genes are TRBV18 and TRBJ2-5; 8 nucleotides align to TRBD1. V lost 4 bases and J lost 0; bases outside the gene matches: 4. Looked up from germline, CDR1 is KGHSH and CDR2 is LQKENI. The CDR3 has 15 amino acids. The CDR3 spells CASSLRTGNQETQYF. In DNA, the CDR3 is TGTGCCAGCTCACTCCGGACAGGGAACCAAGAGACCCAGTACTTC.

The chain employs TRBV11-2 and TRBJ2-1, with 13 nucleotides matching TRBD2. Germline loops: CDR1 SGHAT, CDR2 FQNNGV. The CDR3 totals 19 residues. The junction had 13 bases not matched to a gene; V was cut back by 1 base and J by 7 bases. The CDR3 bases are TGTGCCAGCAGCTTAGGTGAAGGGACTAGCGGGACTCCCATTAATGAGCAGTTCTTC. Translation gives CASSLGEGTSGTPINEQFF.

The sample holds a few counts of this clonotype. The chain is built from TRBV12-3 or TRBV12-4 and TRBJ2-1, with 9 bases matching TRBD2. Germline trimming cut 4 bases from V and 2 bases from J; bases unmatched to any gene: 3. The CDR3 contains 15 residues. CDR3 sequence (DNA): TGTGCCAGCAGTTCCTCTAGCGGGACCTACAATGAGCAGTTCTTC. Residues: CASSSSSGTYNEQFF.

This chain joins TRBV20-1 and TRBJ2-1; 12 bases are shared with TRBD2. This CDR3 region has 15 residues. The V gene's germline CDR1 is DFQATT and CDR2 SNEGSKA (reference sequence). V shed 5 bases and J 9 bases; nucleotides not matched to a gene: 11. Here the CDR3 reads CSASYPSGRDTEQFF. DNA of the CDR3: TGCAGTGCTTCCTATCCTAGCGGGAGGGATACTGAGCAGTTCTTC.

About this clonotype: At one boundary the junction diverges from the germline segment, which might be a read error. The chain carries TRBV3-1 and TRBJ2-1, with D possibly being TRBD2 (7 bases). The CDR3 spans 14 residues. CDR1 is LGHDT and CDR2 is YNNKEL in the germline V gene (reference sequence). CDR3 DNA: TGTGCCAGCAGCCAAGACTCCAGCGGGACACGGTCGACCTTC. Translating it yields CASSQDSSGTRSTF.

The chain recombines TRBV12-3 or TRBV12-4 with TRBJ1-5; possibly TRBD1 for D (5 bases). V was shortened by 3 bases and J by 7 bases, with 10 bases between the two germline ends. CDR3 size: 13 residues. The CDR3 protein is CASSFAGPQPQHF. The CDR3 DNA follows: TGTGCCAGCAGTTTTGCGGGGCCCCAGCCCCAGCATTTT.

The chain uses TRBV6-1 and TRBJ2-7; 10 bases match TRBD2. J gave up 4 bases and V 6 bases, and 3 bases lay outside the gene matches. Germline-derived CDR1 and CDR2 are MNHNS and SASEGT. CDR3 length equals 13 residues. The CDR3 region is CASRRLAGYEQYF. In DNA, the CDR3 is TGTGCCAGCAGGCGACTAGCGGGTTACGAGCAGTACTTC.

CDR3 in DNA: TGCGCCAGCAGCCACTACTCCGGGACCTGGGGAACTGAAGCTTTCTTT. This sequence encodes CASSHYSGTWGTEAFF. The chain couples TRBV5-1 to TRBJ1-1; possible D gene TRBD1, 5 bases. CDR3 size: 16 residues. Germline V gene data show CDR1 as SGHRS and CDR2 as YFSETQ. V lost 4 bases and J lost 5, with 21 bases in between.

The rearrangement uses TRBV20-1 and TRBJ2-1, with 7 bases that match TRBD1. This CDR3 region has 14 residues. CDR1 DFQATT and CDR2 SNEGSKA come from the germline V gene (reference sequence). V lost 0 bases to trimming and J lost 6 bases; unmatched junction nucleotides: 5. The CDR3 is CSARDPKGANEQFF. The CDR3 nucleotides read TGCAGTGCTAGAGACCCAAAGGGGGCCAATGAGCAGTTCTTC.

This clonotype was seen ten or more times. The genes are TRBV4-1 and TRBJ2-7; perhaps TRBD1 as D (6 bases). CDR1 MGHRA and CDR2 YSYEKL come from the germline V gene. The CDR3 runs to 15 residues. Trimming took 0 bases from V and 3 from J, leaving 12 bases between them. The CDR3 here is CASSQDWTVSYEQYF. As DNA, the CDR3 is TGCGCCAGCAGCCAAGATTGGACAGTAAGCTACGAGCAGTACTTC.

This clonotype was picked up a small number of times. The chain employs TRBV5-4 and TRBJ2-3; D unresolved. The CDR3 runs to 15 residues. V was shortened by 3 bases and J by 0 bases, with 11 bases between the two germline ends. From germline, CDR1 is SGHNT and CDR2 YYREEE (reference sequence). The CDR3 loop is CASSYPFHSTDTQYF. In DNA form, the CDR3 reads TGTGCCAGCAGCTACCCCTTTCATAGCACAGATACGCAGTATTTT.

This clonotype appeared a few times. The rearrangement uses TRBV12-3 or TRBV12-4 and TRBJ1-4; 9 bases fit TRBD1. The CDR3 covers 15 residues. The trim removed 6 bases at V and 8 bases at J, leaving 10 bases unmatched. CDR3 loop: CASSRSGTGREKLFF. In DNA form, the CDR3 reads TGTGCCAGCAGCCGGAGTGGGACAGGGAGGGAAAAACTGTTTTTT.

This clonotype was picked up many times. The chain carries TRBV12-3 or TRBV12-4 and TRBJ2-7; weak D call: TRBD2 (7 bases). The germline V and J ends were trimmed by 5 bases and 2 bases, with 16 bases remaining between them. This CDR3 region has 15 residues. The CDR3 DNA sequence: TGTGCCAGCAGTACTCTGGGGGGGCTAGCCTACGAGCAGTACTTC. Protein: CASSTLGGLAYEQYF.

This clonotype was counted only a few times. This chain connects TRBV27 to TRBJ1-2, with a tentative D call TRBD1 (5 bases). The germline gives CDR1 MNHEY, CDR2 SMNVEV (reference sequence). The CDR3 extends over 14 amino acids. Between the trimmed V and J ends, which lost 5 bases and 4 bases, there was a span of 14 bases. Here the CDR3 DNA reads TGTGCCAGCAGTCCCTTTGACAGTACCTATGGCTACACCTTC. It encodes CASSPFDSTYGYTF.

In this sample, this clonotype turned up a few times. V and J are TRBV14 and TRBJ2-1; D is tentatively TRBD1 or TRBD2 (5 bases each). This CDR3 comprises 14 residues. The V end was cut by 4 bases, the J end by 2 bases, with 9 bases between. CDR1 is SGHDN, CDR2 FVKESK, per germline. DNA of the CDR3: TGTGCCAGCAGCCGACTACAGGCCTACAATGAGCAGTTCTTC. This translates into CASSRLQAYNEQFF.

The CDR3 sequence is CASSLAGGVGREQYF. The CDR3 region has the DNA TGTGCCAGCAGCTTAGCAGGCGGGGTGGGGAGAGAGCAGTACTTC. V gene TRBV7-2 combines with J gene TRBJ2-7; a possible D gene is TRBD2 (6 bases). The CDR3 is 15 residues long. V lost 0 bases to trimming and J lost 7 bases, with 16 bases between them. Germline values: CDR1 SGHTA, CDR2 FQGNSA. The variable domain in full, with the rest retrieved from reference TRBV7-2 and TRBJ2-7, is GAGVSQSPSNKVTEKGKDVELRCDPISGHTALYWYRQSLGQGLEFLIYFQGNSAPDKSGLPSDRFSAERTGGSVSTLTIQRTQQEDSAVYLCASSLAGGVGREQYFGPGTRLTVT.

This clonotype was detected ten times or more. The chain is built from TRBV18 and TRBJ2-3; TRBD2 might be the D (5 bases). Germline V gives CDR1 KGHSH, CDR2 LQKENI. V was pared by 6 bases and J by 2 bases, with 21 bases between. This CDR3 has 17 amino acids. The DNA for the CDR3 is TGTGCCAGCTCTCCCCTAGGCGGGTCCTCCTTCACAGATACGCAGTATTTT. Amino acid sequence: CASSPLGGSSFTDTQYF. Full variable domain (rest looked up from reference TRBV18 and TRBJ2-3): NAGVMQNPRHLVRRRGQEARLRCSPMKGHSHVYWYRQLPEEGLKFMVYLQKENIIDESGMPKERFSAEFPKEGPSILRIQQVVRGDSAAYFCASSPLGGSSFTDTQYFGPGTRLTVL.

On this clonotype: The germline gene is not matched at one end of the junction; a read error may be the cause. This chain links TRBV3-1 with TRBJ2-1; weak D call: TRBD2 (5 bases). Germline V gives CDR1 LGHDT, CDR2 YNNKEL (reference sequence). The length of the CDR3 is 19 residues. The CDR3 DNA reads TGTGCCAGCAGCAAAGAGGCCCATTGGGAGCCTAGCTCCTACAATGAGCAGTTCTTC. It codes for CASSKEAHWEPSSYNEQFF.

The J gene is TRBJ2-7, the V gene TRBV9; 9 bases match TRBD1. The germline V gene encodes CDR1 SGDLS and CDR2 YYNGEE. Unmatched junction bases numbered 5, after V lost 0 bases and J lost 4 bases. CDR3 length: 15 residues. The CDR3 DNA is TGTGCCAGCAGCGTAGGACAGGGGGTGTCTTACGAGCAGTACTTC. It codes for CASSVGQGVSYEQYF.

In this sample, this clonotype turned up many times. The V call is TRBV24-1, the J call TRBJ2-2; weak D call: TRBD1 (6 bases). From germline, CDR1 is KGHDR and CDR2 SFDVKD. The CDR3 totals 15 residues. V lost 3 bases and J lost 4, with 11 bases in between. The DNA for the CDR3 is TGTGCCACCAGTGATCCCGGACAGCTCACCGGGGAGCTGTTTTTT. Its protein is CATSDPGQLTGELFF.

This sequence joins TRBV3-1 and TRBJ2-1; 8 bases fit TRBD2. V lost 4 bases, J lost 5 bases, and 19 bases stayed unmatched. Germline V lookup: CDR1 LGHDT, CDR2 YNNKEL (reference sequence). The length of the CDR3 is 19 residues. The CDR3 is CASSREVGSSGALDNEQFF. DNA of the CDR3: TGTGCCAGCAGCCGAGAGGTTGGGAGTAGCGGGGCCCTCGACAATGAGCAGTTCTTC.

The chain combines TRBV14 with TRBJ1-5; D gene unclear. This CDR3 spans 13 amino acids. Trimming shortened V by 0 bases and J by 4 bases, and 4 bases separated the two germline ends. Germline CDR1 reads SGHDN; CDR2 reads FVKESK. The CDR3 sequence: CASSQEWNQPQHF. CDR3 nucleotide sequence: TGTGCCAGCAGCCAAGAATGGAATCAGCCCCAGCATTTT.